The rows below give T cell receptor beta chains drawn from one sample of a study of blood T cell repertoires in COVID-19. The method was immunoSEQ multiplex PCR; TCRdb's version includes in-frame clones alone and lacks a portion of them. The data show 350,000 or so clones, about 90% seen once. What was sequenced was PBMCs or T cells enriched from blood (not recorded which). Every receptor here comes from a woman aged 25 to 39 who had recovered from COVID-19. The CDR3 runs from the conserved cysteine through the conserved F or W. Only some rows state a clone size, as once, few, many or a class for expanded clones.

CDR3: CASSSQGLPYEQYF; V: TRBV7-9; size: NA; J: TRBJ2-7
CDR3: CASISGGYNEQFF; V: TRBV27; size: NA; J: TRBJ2-1
CDR3: CASSLDAVEQYF; V: TRBV5-4; size: NA; J: TRBJ2-7
CDR3: CASISQRAGPTSTYSGNTIYF; V: TRBV19; size: NA; J: TRBJ1-3
CDR3: CASSYSGGNSPLHF; V: TRBV6-2/TRBV6-3; size: once; J: TRBJ1-6
CDR3: CASSLPQGRTGELFF; V: TRBV7-2; size: NA; J: TRBJ2-2
CDR3: CASKDTGSEAFF; V: TRBV3-1/TRBV3-2; size: NA; J: TRBJ1-1
CDR3: CASSSGGPSGELFF; V: TRBV6-6; size: NA; J: TRBJ2-2
CDR3: CAIMERGDPRTGELFF; V: TRBV10-3; size: NA; J: TRBJ2-2
CDR3: CASSLSGQENYGYTF; V: TRBV5-1; size: NA; J: TRBJ1-2
CDR3: CASSTGTSGAGYF; V: TRBV6-5; size: NA; J: TRBJ2-5
CDR3: CASSLQGTGPYEQYF; V: TRBV11-2; size: once; J: TRBJ2-7
CDR3: CASSTRGRGDQPQHF; V: TRBV19; size: few; J: TRBJ1-5
CDR3: CATSLRGDQETQYF; V: TRBV24-1; size: NA; J: TRBJ2-5
CDR3: CASSLEGQTTDTQYF; V: TRBV5-1; size: NA; J: TRBJ2-3
CDR3: CATSSRGAKVDTQYF; V: TRBV15; size: once; J: TRBJ2-3
CDR3: CASSQEIIGGAVGNTEAFF; V: TRBV4-3; size: NA; J: TRBJ1-1
CDR3: CASSIVAGPDTQYF; V: TRBV19; size: NA; J: TRBJ2-3
CDR3: CASSERYNEQFF; V: TRBV10-1; size: NA; J: TRBJ2-1
CDR3: CASGPVMARGNSPLHF; V: TRBV28; size: NA; J: TRBJ1-6
CDR3: CASKGRGGRTDTQYF; V: TRBV2; size: once; J: TRBJ2-3
CDR3: CASTRGQGDTEAFF; V: TRBV5-1; size: few; J: TRBJ1-1
CDR3: CASSVTGVEKLFF; V: TRBV5-4; size: NA; J: TRBJ1-4
CDR3: CASSPRTGGITEAFF; V: TRBV28; size: few; J: TRBJ1-1
CDR3: CASTSGQNSNQPQHF; V: TRBV6-5; size: NA; J: TRBJ1-5
CDR3: CASSLERYGYTF; V: TRBV12-3/TRBV12-4; size: NA; J: TRBJ1-2
CDR3: CASSPSGGYDEQFF; V: TRBV27; size: NA; J: TRBJ2-1
CDR3: CASSRLGVDTQYF; V: TRBV3-1/TRBV3-2; size: NA; J: TRBJ2-3
CDR3: CSASIADTQYF; V: TRBV20-1; size: NA; J: TRBJ2-3
CDR3: CAWSNVQGAGYTF; V: TRBV30; size: NA; J: TRBJ1-2
CDR3: CASSSRDRVDF; V: TRBV28; size: NA; J: TRBJ2-3
CDR3: CAWSQRGEAFF; V: TRBV30; size: NA; J: TRBJ1-1
CDR3: CSGRQGSYGYTF; V: TRBV29-1; size: NA; J: TRBJ1-2
CDR3: CASLDRGHYEQFF; V: TRBV28; size: NA; J: TRBJ2-1
CDR3: CASSLTGLNSPLHF; V: TRBV25-1; size: NA; J: TRBJ1-6
CDR3: CAWSVLYRVPEAFF; V: TRBV30; size: NA; J: TRBJ1-1